The T cell receptor beta chain under discussion was sequenced for a study of immune heterogeneity within non-small cell lung tumors. Regarding the study as a whole: Significant yet moderate, the positive correlation between local T-cell clonality and local tumor mutational burden reached an R of about 0.35. Each patient largely had their own distinct set of high-frequency T-cell receptor beta clonotypes. Each patient's tumor sites shared recurring identical dominant CDR3 beta clonotypes, and individual sites also carried their own high-frequency clones.

Amplification of TCR beta CDR3 was performed by multiplex PCR with 32 V and 13 J primers. TCRdb processed the multiplex PCR reads anew with MiXCR; each CDR3 protein has one entry. The data contain around 3,400 distinct CDR3 sequences, more than 50% of them singletons. About this clonotype itself: Its cognate antigen is unknown. Possible read error: a much larger clone is one base away.

As template, the study used bulk tumor genomic DNA at 600 ng per sample. Biopsy collection occurred during surgery, with several far-apart biopsies per primary tumor. Patients underwent curative surgery for untreated, newly diagnosed non-small cell lung cancer. Donors were newly diagnosed non-small cell lung cancer patients having surgery with curative intent. The V gene's germline CDR1 is ENHRY and CDR2 SYGVKD. This CDR3 has 14 amino acids. The rearrangement joins TRBV10-3 to TRBJ2-5; D is unclear. Sample: lung tumor tissue. The TCR originated in a man aged 55-75 years with non-small cell lung cancer. CDR3 coding DNA: TGTGCCATCATTGAGTCTCCGCGCCAAGAGACCCAGTACTTC. Translation: CAIIESPRQETQYF.